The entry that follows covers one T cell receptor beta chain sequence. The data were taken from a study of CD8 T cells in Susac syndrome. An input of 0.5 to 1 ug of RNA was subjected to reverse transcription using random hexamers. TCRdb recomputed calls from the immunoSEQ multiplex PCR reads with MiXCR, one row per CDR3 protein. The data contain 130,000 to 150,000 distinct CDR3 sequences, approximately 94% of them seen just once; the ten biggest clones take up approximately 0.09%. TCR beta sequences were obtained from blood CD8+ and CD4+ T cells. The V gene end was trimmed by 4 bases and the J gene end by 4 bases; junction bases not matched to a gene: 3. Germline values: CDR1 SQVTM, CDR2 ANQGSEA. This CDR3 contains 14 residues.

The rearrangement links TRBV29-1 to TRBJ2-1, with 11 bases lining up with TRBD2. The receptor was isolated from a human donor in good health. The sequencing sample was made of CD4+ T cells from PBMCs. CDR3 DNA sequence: TGCAGCGTTGCCCGGACTAGCGGGTACAATGAGCAGTTCTTC. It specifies CSVARTSGYNEQFF.